This TCR beta chain was sequenced during a study of OX40 agonist ivuxolimab in advanced cancers. Study observations and caveats: On average, a greater number of expanded clones characterised CD8+ T cells relative to CD4+.

CDR3 length equals 15 residues. The germline V gene has CDR1 MNHNS and CDR2 SASEGT. The germline V and J ends were trimmed by 6 bases and 4 bases, with 16 bases remaining between them. Autoimmune disease history or systemic immunosuppression led to patients being barred. Clones were read by immunoSEQ multiplex PCR, and TCRdb kept only the in-frame ones, dropping some. The sample lists more than 65,000 clones; almost 90% were seen once. This clone came up a few times. Its target is not known. The V call is TRBV6-1, the J call TRBJ1-5; D is possibly TRBD1 (6 bases). Sequencing used CD4+ or CD8+ T cells sorted from blood, obtained in a trial of the OX40 agonist ivuxolimab. The receptor was derived from an adult with an advanced solid tumor such as melanoma, head and neck, liver or kidney cancer. The DNA for the CDR3 is TGTGCCAGCAGAGCTCAACAGGGAATTAATCAGCCCCAGCATTTT. Protein: CASRAQQGINQPQHF.